This is a list of T cell receptor beta chains from one sample in a study of blood T cell repertoires in COVID-19. The method was immunoSEQ multiplex PCR; TCRdb's version includes in-frame clones alone and lacks a portion of them. Of about 270,000 clones listed, around 86% are singletons. Sequenced input: peripheral blood. Receptor source: a man between 35 and 55 years old with active or convalescent COVID-19. The CDR3 runs from the conserved cysteine through the conserved F or W. The D gene is left open where the match is weak. Clone size appears in some rows only: once, few, many, or a class for an expanded clone.

D gene	clone size	V gene	J gene	CDR3 protein	CDR3 DNA
TRBD1	.	TRBV19	TRBJ1-5	CASRQGDQPQHF	TGTGCCAGCCGACAGGGTGATCAGCCCCAGCATTTT
.	.	TRBV7-3	TRBJ2-5	CASSLSPGKQETQYF	TGTGCCAGCAGCTTATCCCCCGGGAAACAAGAGACCCAGTACTTC
.	.	TRBV24-1	TRBJ2-7	CATSAPGSYEQYF	TGTGCCACCAGTGCCCCAGGCTCCTACGAGCAGTACTTC
.	once	TRBV7-2	TRBJ2-3	CASSLELQGDTQYF	TGTGCCAGCAGCTTAGAACTACAGGGAGATACGCAGTATTTT
.	.	TRBV29-1	TRBJ2-5	CSPTSGPETQYF	TGCAGCCCAACGTCAGGGCCGGAGACCCAGTACTTC
.	.	TRBV12-3/TRBV12-4	TRBJ1-2	CASRTGGAFDYTF	TGTGCCAGCAGGACGGGGGGGGCCTTTGACTACACCTTC
.	.	TRBV13	TRBJ2-7	CASRLNRAYEQYF	TGTGCCAGCAGATTGAACAGGGCCTACGAGCAGTACTTC
TRBD2	few	TRBV4-1	TRBJ2-2	CASSLDPAGVGGELFF	TGCGCCAGCAGCCTGGACCCAGCGGGAGTAGGCGGGGAGCTGTTTTTT
.	few	TRBV2	TRBJ1-1	CASSVEGVNTEAFF	TGTGCCAGCAGTGTTGAGGGAGTGAACACTGAAGCTTTCTTT
.	.	TRBV24-1	TRBJ2-2	CATSPQSGTGELFF	TGTGCCACCAGTCCCCAATCGGGAACCGGGGAGCTGTTTTTT
TRBD2	.	TRBV19	TRBJ2-1	CASSIERLAGEQFF	TGTGCCAGTAGTATCGAGCGACTAGCGGGTGAGCAGTTCTTC
.	few	TRBV6-5	TRBJ1-1	CASSSAGAEAFF	TGTGCCAGCAGTTCCGCAGGGGCTGAAGCTTTCTTT
TRBD1	.	TRBV5-1	TRBJ2-3	CASSRTEGAADTQYF	TGCGCCAGCAGCCGGACCGAGGGGGCGGCAGATACGCAGTATTTT
.	.	TRBV30	TRBJ2-7	CAWTYRYEQYF	TGTGCCTGGACCTATCGATACGAGCAGTACTTC
.	.	TRBV16	TRBJ2-7	CASSQSATYEQYF	TGTGCCAGCAGCCAATCCGCGACATACGAGCAGTACTTC
.	.	TRBV28	TRBJ2-1	CASIRTGNYNEQFF	TGTGCCAGCATCCGGACGGGGAATTACAATGAGCAGTTCTTC
.	.	TRBV2	TRBJ1-1	CASSEAVRGAEAFF	TGTGCCAGCAGTGAAGCCGTCAGGGGAGCTGAAGCTTTCTTT
TRBD2	.	TRBV27	TRBJ2-7	CASSLGLAGAYEQYF	TGTGCCAGCAGTTTAGGACTAGCGGGAGCGTACGAGCAGTACTTC
.	.	TRBV10-2	TRBJ2-7	CASSGQTHEQYF	TGCGCCAGCAGTGGACAGACCCACGAGCAGTACTTC
.	.	TRBV5-1	TRBJ2-1	CASSSEVQRVYNEQFF	TGCGCCAGCAGCTCGGAGGTCCAGCGGGTATACAATGAGCAGTTCTTC
TRBD2	.	TRBV19	TRBJ2-7	CASRGAAGGPYEQYF	TGTGCCAGCCGGGGTGCGGCGGGAGGGCCCTACGAGCAGTACTTC
.	.	TRBV18	TRBJ2-5	CASSTLGDQETQYF	TGTGCCAGCTCTACCCTCGGGGACCAAGAGACCCAGTACTTC